Listed here are 4 T cell receptor beta chains from one sample, sequenced in a study of shared clonotypes between healthy human individuals. Naivety among CD8 cells was defined by CD45RO negativity and positive CCR7 selection, thereby excluding terminally differentiated effector memory CD45RA+ cells. Sequencing used immunoSEQ multiplex PCR; TCRdb keeps in-frame clones, though not all of them. This table has roughly 1,800,000 clones, about 95% appearing once. Sequenced: naive CD8+ T cells sorted from blood. The receptors originated from a young man in good health.

The V gene is TRBV5-4, the J gene TRBJ2-7, with D uncertain. V was cut by 4 bases and J by 7 bases, with 12 bases left in between. The CDR3 sequence is 12 residues long. CDR1 SGHNT and CDR2 YYREEE come from the germline V gene (reference sequence). CDR3 sequence (DNA): TGTGCCAGCAGCCCCTCCGTAGGAGAGCAGTACTTC. Its translation: CASSPSVGEQYF. Based on the CDR3 plus reference TRBV5-4 and TRBJ2-7, the full variable domain is ETGVTQSPTHLIKTRGQQVTLRCSSQSGHNTVSWYQQALGQGPQFIFQYYREEENGRGNFPPRFSGLQFPNYSSELNVNALELDDSALYLCASSPSVGEQYFGPGTRLTVT.

The genes are TRBV27 and TRBJ2-1; D call uncertain. Germline V gives CDR1 MNHEY, CDR2 SMNVEV (reference sequence). V lost 1 base, J lost 1 base, and 11 bases lay in between. The CDR3 consists of 16 residues. The DNA of the CDR3 is TGTGCCAGCAGTTTATGGGCACCTGTTTCCTACAATGAGCAGTTCTTC. Protein: CASSLWAPVSYNEQFF.

Only one count was recorded for this clone. V gene TRBV7-6 combines with J gene TRBJ2-3, with D tentatively TRBD1 (5 bases). CDR3 length: 14 residues. In germline, CDR1 is SGHVS, CDR2 FNYEAQ. V lost 1 base to trimming and J lost 4 bases, with 9 bases between them. CDR3 protein: CASSLEPGSDTQYF. The CDR3 bases are TGTGCCAGCAGCTTAGAGCCAGGGTCAGATACGCAGTATTTT.

The chain has TRBV28 and TRBJ1-5; the D gene is possibly TRBD1 (5 bases). The CDR3 has 16 residues. Germline V gene data show CDR1 as MDHEN and CDR2 as SYDVKM. Trimming took 6 bases from V and 6 from J, leaving 21 bases between them. The CDR3 DNA sequence: TGTGCCAGCAGCCTGGCCCTTCTGGGGGGATTTCAGCCCCAGCATTTT. Its translation: CASSLALLGGFQPQHF. Drawing the rest from reference TRBV28 and TRBJ1-5, the complete variable domain is DVKVTQSSRYLVKRTGEKVFLECVQDMDHENMFWYRQDPGLGLRLIYFSYDVKMKEKGDIPEGYSVSREKKERFSLILESASTNQTSMYLCASSLALLGGFQPQHFGDGTRLSIL.